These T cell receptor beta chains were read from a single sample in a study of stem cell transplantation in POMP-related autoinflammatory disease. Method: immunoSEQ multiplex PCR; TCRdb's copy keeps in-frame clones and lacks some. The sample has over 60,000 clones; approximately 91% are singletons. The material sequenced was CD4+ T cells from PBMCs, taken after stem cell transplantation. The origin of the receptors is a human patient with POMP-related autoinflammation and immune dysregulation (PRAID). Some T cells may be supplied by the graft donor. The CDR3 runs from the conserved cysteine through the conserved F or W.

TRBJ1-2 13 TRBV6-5 CASSYLQKHGYTF
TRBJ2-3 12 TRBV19 CATSGGAHTQYF
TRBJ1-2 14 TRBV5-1 CASSSTGPNYGYTF
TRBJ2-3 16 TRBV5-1 CASSPGLAGGSDTQYF
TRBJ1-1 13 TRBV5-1 CASSLGVGTEAFF
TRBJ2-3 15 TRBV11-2 CASSLDGGGIYTQYF
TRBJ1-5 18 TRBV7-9 CASSLGRGIGVRDQPQHF
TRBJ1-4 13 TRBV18 CASSRGANEKLFF
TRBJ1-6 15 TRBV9 CASSSLTEYNSPLHF
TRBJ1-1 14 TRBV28 CASSPPRQGTEAFF
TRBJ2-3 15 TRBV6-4 CASSSGRSNTDTQYF
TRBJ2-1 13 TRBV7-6 CASSLGQGNEQFF
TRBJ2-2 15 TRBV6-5 CASSSRTRITGELFF
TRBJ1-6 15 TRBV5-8 CASSFSGRPNSPLHF
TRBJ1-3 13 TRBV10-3 CAIRRLSGNTIYF
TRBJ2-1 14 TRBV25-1 CASSEDRDPLQQFF
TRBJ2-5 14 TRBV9 CASSSRTGLETQYF
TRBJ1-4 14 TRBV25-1 CATTTAGEGEKLFF
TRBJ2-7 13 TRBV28 CASSPSGPYEQYF
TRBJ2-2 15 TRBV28 CASSYSGANTGELFF
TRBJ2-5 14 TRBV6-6 CASSYSSASGTQYF
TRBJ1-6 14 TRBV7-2 CASSSLGLGSPLHF
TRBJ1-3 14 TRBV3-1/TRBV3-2 CASSRWGEENTIYF
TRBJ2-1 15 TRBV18 CASSPGFRDYNEQFF
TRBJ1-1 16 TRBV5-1 CASSQQGLSINTEAFF
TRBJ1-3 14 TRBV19 CARVRSSSGNTIYF
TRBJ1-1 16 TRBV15 CATSTLTGAGNTEAFF
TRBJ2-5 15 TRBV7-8 CASSSGLAGVETQYF
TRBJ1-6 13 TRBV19 CASSQVGGSPLHF
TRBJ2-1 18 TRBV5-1 CASSLLGSTGDIYGEQFF
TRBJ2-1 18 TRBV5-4 CASSLTQAGAFSYNEQFF
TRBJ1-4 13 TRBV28 CASRTLAPEKLFF
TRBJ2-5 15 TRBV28 CASSVTGVLQETQYF
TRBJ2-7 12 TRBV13 CASSPGRREQYF
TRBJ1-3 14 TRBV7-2 CASTHPSSLNTIYF
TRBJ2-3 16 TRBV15 CATSKGTGPGADTQYF
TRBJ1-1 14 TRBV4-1 CASSSRTGGTEAFF
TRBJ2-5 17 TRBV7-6 CASSLALGDKRQETQYF
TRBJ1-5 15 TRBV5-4 CASSLGGQGDQPQHF
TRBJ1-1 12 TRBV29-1 CSVRQGITEAFF
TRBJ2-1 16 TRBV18 CASSPHVGGAYNEQFF
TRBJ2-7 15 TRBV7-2 CASSLVIGQGYEQYF
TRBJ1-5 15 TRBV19 CASKPDRVRNQPQHF
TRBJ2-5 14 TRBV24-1 CATSQDTSEETQYF
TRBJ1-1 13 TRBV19 CASSSSTHDGAFF